Many counts were recorded for the clone carrying this T cell receptor beta chain. MiXCR, run by TCRdb on the 5' RACE reads, gives a single entry per CDR3 protein. The sample yields about 210,000 distinct CDR3 sequences, approximately 3.3% seen once. With 4 bases removed from V and 6 bases from J, the gap between germline ends came to 16 bases. CDR1 and CDR2 (germline): SNHLY, FYNNEI. CDR3 length equals 15 residues. This sample was taken from a study of T cells after yellow fever vaccination. The chain recombines TRBV2 with TRBJ2-1; D could derive from TRBD1 or TRBD2 (5 bases each). Sequenced here: CD4+ T cells sorted from PBMCs, sampled 10 days after the yellow fever booster vaccination. This clonotype was obtained from a young man who received the YFV17D yellow fever vaccine. The CDR3 is CASSALGRRVNEQFF. CDR3 DNA sequence: TGTGCCAGCAGTGCCCTGGGACGCAGGGTCAATGAGCAGTTCTTC.